The clone carrying this T cell receptor (beta chain) was found once. After extraction with the RNeasy kit, about 0.5 to 1 ug of the RNA was reverse transcribed using random hexamers. The immunoSEQ assay covered 54 Vbeta and 13 Jbeta segments for CDR3. MiXCR, applied by TCRdb to the immunoSEQ multiplex PCR reads, yields one record per CDR3 protein. This sample has approximately 200,000 distinct CDR3 sequences; roughly 94% occur once, and the top ten carry around 0.082%. These data originate in a study of CD8 T cells in Susac syndrome. Germline V gene lookup returns CDR1 LGHDT and CDR2 YNNKEL (reference sequence). Losses at the gene ends were 6 bases for V and 2 bases for J; bases not matched to a gene: 7. This CDR3 comprises 15 residues.

Sequencing used CD4+ T cells from PBMCs. The V gene is TRBV3-1, the J gene TRBJ2-1, with 7 bases aligning to TRBD1. The sequence came from a human donor with multiple sclerosis. CDR3 protein: CASSRDSDAYNEQFF. DNA for the CDR3: TGTGCCAGCAGTAGGGACAGCGATGCCTACAATGAGCAGTTCTTC.